A selection of T cell receptor beta chains follows, all from one sample in a study of blood T cell repertoires in COVID-19. Some clones are missing from TCRdb's copy, which holds only in-frame ones; the method was immunoSEQ multiplex PCR. The table lists roughly 130,000 clones, 80% to 85% of them singletons. The sequenced sample was PBMCs or T cells enriched from blood (not recorded which). These receptor sequences come from a woman in her 30s who had recovered from COVID-19. Both conserved end residues are part of each CDR3. A D gene is named only where the DNA matches it firmly. A clone size is listed for some rows: how often the clone was seen (once, few, many), or a class if it is expanded.

TRBJ2-5	TRBV20-1	.	.	TGCAGTGCTAGTTACAGGGGGGGCCCAGAGACCCAGTACTTC	CSASYRGGPETQYF
TRBJ1-2	TRBV6-6	.	.	TGTGCCAGCAGTCCCAGGACTTACAATGGCTACACCTTC	CASSPRTYNGYTF
TRBJ2-5	TRBV2	TRBD1	.	TGTGCCAGCAGTGTAGCGGGACAGGGGGCCGGGGAGACCCAGTACTTC	CASSVAGQGAGETQYF
TRBJ1-2	TRBV6-5	.	.	TGTGCCAGCAGCAGCGGGACGGGAGATGGCTACACCTTC	CASSSGTGDGYTF
TRBJ2-1	TRBV5-6	TRBD2	.	TGTGCCAGCAACCTAGCGGGAGGTCTCAATGAGCAGTTCTTC	CASNLAGGLNEQFF
TRBJ2-7	TRBV5-6	TRBD1	.	TGTGCCAGCAGCTTGGCAGGGGGCAGTAAGGGCTACGAGCAGTACTTC	CASSLAGGSKGYEQYF
TRBJ1-1	TRBV3-1/TRBV3-2	.	.	TGTGCCAGCAGCCAAGTCCCTACAGACCGGCGCACTGAAGCTTTCTTT	CASSQVPTDRRTEAFF
TRBJ1-1	TRBV7-3	.	.	TGTGCCAGCAGCGTAACTAGGGGCTCCCCTGAAGCTTTCTTT	CASSVTRGSPEAFF
TRBJ2-3	TRBV19	.	.	TGTGCCAGTAAATCCCTCGCTAGCGGCACAGATACGCAGTATTTT	CASKSLASGTDTQYF
TRBJ2-1	TRBV4-2	TRBD1	.	TGTGCCAGCAGCCAAGCACTCCAGGGGGCCTACAATGAGCAGTTCTTC	CASSQALQGAYNEQFF
TRBJ2-1	TRBV5-5	.	.	TGTGCCAGCAGCTTGGGGTTATCGGACAATGAGCAGTTCTTC	CASSLGLSDNEQFF
TRBJ1-1	TRBV27	TRBD1	.	TGTGCCAGCAGGGGACAGGGGAGGTTGAGTGGCACTGAAGCTTTCTTT	CASRGQGRLSGTEAFF
TRBJ1-2	TRBV28	.	once	TGTGCCAGCTTACAGCCTAACTATGGCTACACCTTC	CASLQPNYGYTF
TRBJ1-1	TRBV27	TRBD1	.	TGTGCCAGCAGTACCTTTCGGACAGGGGGCACTTCCGAAGCTTTCTTT	CASSTFRTGGTSEAFF
TRBJ1-1	TRBV4-2	.	once	TGTGCCAGCAGCCAGTACAGGGCTACCACTGAAGCTTTCTTT	CASSQYRATTEAFF
TRBJ1-2	TRBV28	.	.	TGTGCCAGCACCGTTTCCGGGTCCTATGGCTACACCTTC	CASTVSGSYGYTF
TRBJ1-6	TRBV27	.	.	TGTGCCAGCAGTTTAAGGTTGGAGGGGAGTTCACCCCTCCACTTT	CASSLRLEGSSPLHF
TRBJ1-1	TRBV19	.	.	TGTGCCAGTAGTAAACCCGGACAGTTGAACACTGAAGCTTTCTTT	CASSKPGQLNTEAFF
TRBJ2-3	TRBV14	.	.	TGTGCCAGCAGCCAAGACTCACCGGGGGGCACAGATACGCAGTATTTT	CASSQDSPGGTDTQYF
TRBJ1-1	TRBV28	TRBD1	.	TGTGCCAGCAGTCCTGGAGGCCTTCCCGGGACAGGGGGAGGCACTGAAGCTTTCTTT	CASSPGGLPGTGGGTEAFF
TRBJ2-2	TRBV19	.	.	TGTGCCAGTAGTATTAGGAGGGCGGGCACCGGGGAGCTGTTTTTT	CASSIRRAGTGELFF
TRBJ2-3	TRBV5-1	TRBD2	.	TGCGCCAGCAGCTTGTATAGGCGGGAGGAAGATACGCAGTATTTT	CASSLYRREEDTQYF
TRBJ2-7	TRBV19	TRBD1	once	TGTGCCAGTAGGATGACAGGGGCCTACGAGCAGTACTTC	CASRMTGAYEQYF
TRBJ2-7	TRBV7-2	.	once	TGTGCCAGCAGCTTAGGAACCCACAGGAGCGAGCAGTACTTC	CASSLGTHRSEQYF
TRBJ2-7	TRBV7-3	TRBD1	.	TGTGCCAGCAGCCCTAGGACAGGCCGTTCGGGGTCCTACGAGCAGTACTTC	CASSPRTGRSGSYEQYF
TRBJ2-7	TRBV6-5	TRBD1	.	TGTGCCAGCAGTCGACAGGGGGCTGCCTACGAGCAGTACTTC	CASSRQGAAYEQYF
TRBJ2-2	TRBV30	TRBD1	.	TGTGCCTGGAATCCCGGGACAGGGACCACCGGGGAGCTGTTTTTT	CAWNPGTGTTGELFF
TRBJ1-5	TRBV4-2	.	.	TGTGCCAGCAGCCCTCCAGGTGGTCAGCCCCAGCATTTT	CASSPPGGQPQHF
TRBJ1-5	TRBV29-1	.	.	TGCAGCGTTGTTTTGGCAGGATGGAATCAGCCCCAGCATTTT	CSVVLAGWNQPQHF
TRBJ1-3	TRBV27	TRBD1	.	TGTGCCAGCAGTGCCTCAGGGGGCTCTGGAAACACCATATATTTT	CASSASGGSGNTIYF
TRBJ1-4	TRBV5-5	TRBD1	.	TGTGCCAGCGGAAGGACAGGGGGTAATGAAAAACTGTTTTTT	CASGRTGGNEKLFF
TRBJ2-2	TRBV6-1	.	.	TGTGCCAGCAGTGAAGGGGGGCGCACCGGGGAGCTGTTTTTT	CASSEGGRTGELFF
TRBJ1-2	TRBV7-2	TRBD1	.	TGTGCCACCAGGGTGGCAGGGGGCACTCTGGCCTATGGCTACACCTTC	CATRVAGGTLAYGYTF
TRBJ1-6	TRBV19	.	.	TGTGCCAGTAGTACCGCCTCACAGGAGAACTATAATTCACCCCTCCACTTT	CASSTASQENYNSPLHF
TRBJ2-1	TRBV24-1	TRBD2	.	TGTGCCACCCGGACTAGCGCCTACAATGAGCAGTTCTTC	CATRTSAYNEQFF
TRBJ2-5	TRBV28	TRBD2	.	TGTGCCAGCAGTACCCGGACTAGCGGGAGGGCCGGGGAGACCCAGTACTTC	CASSTRTSGRAGETQYF
TRBJ1-5	TRBV10-3	TRBD1	.	TGTGCCATCAGTGAGGGGCAGGGGGGATCTCAGCCCCAGCATTTT	CAISEGQGGSQPQHF
TRBJ2-1	TRBV7-2	TRBD2	once	TGTGCCAGCAGCTTAGCCGGGACTAGCGGAGTCTACAATGAGCAGTTCTTC	CASSLAGTSGVYNEQFF
TRBJ2-2	TRBV11-3	.	.	TGTGCCAGCAGCTTCGGGGGAACCGGGGAGCTGTTTTTT	CASSFGGTGELFF
TRBJ1-5	TRBV6-2/TRBV6-3	TRBD1	few	TGTGCCAGCAGTCTATCCCGATTGGACAGGGCCAATCAGCCCCAGCATTTT	CASSLSRLDRANQPQHF
TRBJ2-2	TRBV7-7	.	.	TGTGCCAGCAGCTTAGTCGCGCGGTCTGGCACCGGGGAGCTGTTTTTT	CASSLVARSGTGELFF